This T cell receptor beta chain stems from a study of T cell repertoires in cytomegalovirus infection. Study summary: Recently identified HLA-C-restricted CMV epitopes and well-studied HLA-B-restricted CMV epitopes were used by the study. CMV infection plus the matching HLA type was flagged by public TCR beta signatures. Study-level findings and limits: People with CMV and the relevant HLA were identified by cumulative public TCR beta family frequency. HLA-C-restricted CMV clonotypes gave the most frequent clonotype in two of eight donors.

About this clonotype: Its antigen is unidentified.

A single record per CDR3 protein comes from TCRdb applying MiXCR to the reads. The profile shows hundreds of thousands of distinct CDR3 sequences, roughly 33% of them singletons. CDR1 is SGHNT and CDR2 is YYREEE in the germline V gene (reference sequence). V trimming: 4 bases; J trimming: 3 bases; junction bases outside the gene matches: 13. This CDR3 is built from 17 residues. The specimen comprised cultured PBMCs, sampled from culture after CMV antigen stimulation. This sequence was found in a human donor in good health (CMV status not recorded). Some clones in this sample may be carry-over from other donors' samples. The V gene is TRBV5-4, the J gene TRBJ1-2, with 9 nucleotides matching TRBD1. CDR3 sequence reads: CASSPQFGRTGDYGYTF. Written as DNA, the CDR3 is TGTGCCAGCAGCCCCCAATTTGGGCGGACAGGGGACTATGGCTACACCTTC. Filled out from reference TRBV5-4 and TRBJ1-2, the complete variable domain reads ETGVTQSPTHLIKTRGQQVTLRCSSQSGHNTVSWYQQALGQGPQFIFQYYREEENGRGNFPPRFSGLQFPNYSSELNVNALELDDSALYLCASSPQFGRTGDYGYTFGSGTRLTVV.